Listed here are 26 T cell receptor beta chains from one sample, sequenced in a study of PD-L1 blockade in urothelial cancer. TCRdb's copy holds only in-frame clones and misses some; the assay was immunoSEQ multiplex PCR. The sample has roughly 100,000 clones, roughly 88% seen once. This material consisted of PBMCs, taken around atezolizumab (anti-PD-L1) treatment. The receptors shown here come from a man in his forties or fifties with urothelial cancer.

This clone was detected once. The chain links TRBV7-3 to TRBJ2-7; 12 bases match TRBD2. The J segment lost 6 bases and the V segment lost 2 bases, leaving 11 bases of the junction unmatched. Germline values: CDR1 SGHTA, CDR2 FQGTGA. The CDR3 has 17 residues. DNA of the CDR3: TGTGCCAGCAGCTTATCGGCTAGCGGGGGGGGCGGAGGCGAGCAGTACTTC. It yields the protein CASSLSASGGGGGEQYF.

The chain links TRBV25-1 to TRBJ2-7, with 8 bases matching TRBD1. CDR1 is MGHDK and CDR2 is SYGVNS in the germline V gene. This CDR3 spans 15 amino acids. V was pared by 6 bases and J by 1 base, with 8 bases of the junction left unmatched. The CDR3 is CASSGTGTGSYEQYF. The CDR3 bases are TGTGCCAGCAGCGGGACCGGGACAGGTTCCTACGAGCAGTACTTC.

This clone appeared a few times. This sample also contains other DNA sequences that code for the same CDR3. The chain combines TRBV28 with TRBJ1-2; no reliable D call. V lost 2 bases and J lost 5, with 6 bases in between. The CDR3 is 12 residues long. Germline CDR1 and CDR2: MDHEN and SYDVKM. CDR3 nucleotide sequence: TGTGCCAGCAGTTTAAACTCTTATGGCTACACCTTC. Translated, it gives CASSLNSYGYTF.

CDR3: CASSSSGRGAADTQYF. CDR3 nucleotides: TGTGCCAGTAGTTCTAGCGGGAGGGGAGCTGCAGATACGCAGTATTTT. V and J are TRBV19 and TRBJ2-3; 12 nucleotides align to TRBD2. CDR1 and CDR2 (germline): LNHDA, SQIVND (reference sequence). The CDR3 is 16 residues long. V shed 5 bases and J 4 bases; nucleotides not matched to a gene: 7.

The chain couples TRBV18 to TRBJ2-3; D gene uncertain. Per germline, CDR1 KGHSH and CDR2 LQKENI. V gave up 2 bases and J gave up 6 bases, with 12 bases separating them. The CDR3 consists of 14 residues. In DNA, the CDR3 is TGTGCCAGCTCACCAACCCCGTCAGTGGATACGCAGTATTTT. Translating it yields CASSPTPSVDTQYF. Full variable domain (outside the CDR3, taken from reference TRBV18 and TRBJ2-3): NAGVMQNPRHLVRRRGQEARLRCSPMKGHSHVYWYRQLPEEGLKFMVYLQKENIIDESGMPKERFSAEFPKEGPSILRIQQVVRGDSAAYFCASSPTPSVDTQYFGPGTRLTVL.

The CDR3 region is CASSLAAGRGYEQYF. DNA of the CDR3: TGTGCCAGCAGCTTAGCGGCGGGTCGGGGCTACGAGCAGTACTTC. The chain combines TRBV7-9 with TRBJ2-7, with D possibly TRBD2 on 5 matching bases. The V end lost 0 bases, the J end lost 3 bases, and 12 bases lay between the germline ends. CDR3 length: 15 amino acids. Germline V lookup: CDR1 SEHNR, CDR2 FQNEAQ (reference sequence).

The chain joins TRBV27 to TRBJ2-1; 9 bases map to TRBD1. J was trimmed by 2 bases and V by 6 bases; bases with no gene match: 5. The CDR3 runs 15 residues. Germline V CDR1 and CDR2: MNHEY, SMNVEV (reference sequence). The CDR3 DNA reads TGTGCCAGCAGAAGGGACAGGGTGCCCTACAATGAGCAGTTCTTC. It encodes CASRRDRVPYNEQFF.

The chain links TRBV5-1 to TRBJ2-3, with D maybe TRBD2 (6 bases). The germline V and J ends were trimmed by 5 bases and 1 base, with 8 bases remaining between them. CDR3 size: 13 residues. Germline V lookup: CDR1 SGHRS, CDR2 YFSETQ. CDR3 nucleotides: TGCGCCAGCAGGGGGGGAGGCACAGATACGCAGTATTTT. It encodes CASRGGGTDTQYF.

The gene calls are TRBV5-1 and TRBJ2-7, with 10 bases that match TRBD2. The CDR3 runs 16 residues. Germline assignment: CDR1 SGHRS and CDR2 YFSETQ. V lost 0 bases, J lost 6 bases, and 9 bases stayed unmatched. The CDR3 region has the DNA TGCGCCAGCAGCTTGGACCTAGCGGGAGTGTCGCTCGAGCAGTACTTC. Its translation: CASSLDLAGVSLEQYF.

There are a few counts of this clone. Sequence at one end of the junction differs from germline and may be a read error. V and J are TRBV14 and TRBJ1-6; 9 bases are shared with TRBD1. Germline V gene sequence: CDR1 SGHDN, CDR2 FVKESK. CDR3 size: 15 residues. In nucleotides, the CDR3 is TGTGCCAGCAGTCAAGAACAGGGGGCCTTCTCACCCCTCCACTTT. It codes for CASSQEQGAFSPLHF.

The chain combines TRBV6-6 with TRBJ2-7, with D possibly being TRBD1 (6 bases). The CDR3 is 15 residues long. CDR1 and CDR2 from the germline V gene are MNHNY and SVGAGI (reference sequence). Trimming pared 5 bases from V and 4 bases from J, leaving 18 bases between. The CDR3: CASSRDTGSAYEQYF. The CDR3 region has the DNA TGTGCCAGCAGTAGAGACACAGGGTCCGCATACGAGCAGTACTTC.

V is TRBV7-3 and J is TRBJ2-7, with 9 positions matching TRBD2. V lost 5 bases to trimming and J lost 3 bases; unmatched junction nucleotides: 2. Germline V gene sequence: CDR1 SGHTA, CDR2 FQGTGA. The CDR3 is 13 residues long. CDR3: CASSQTSGYEQYF. CDR3 nucleotide sequence: TGTGCCAGCAGCCAGACTAGCGGCTACGAGCAGTACTTC. The full variable domain, completed using reference TRBV7-3 and TRBJ2-7, is GAGVSQTPSNKVTEKGKYVELRCDPISGHTALYWYRQSLGQGPEFLIYFQGTGAADDSGLPNDRFFAVRPEGSVSTLKIQRTERGDSAVYLCASSQTSGYEQYFGPGTRLTVT.

The V gene is TRBV4-1, the J gene TRBJ2-2; D gene uncertain. Germline lookup yields CDR1 MGHRA and CDR2 YSYEKL. This CDR3 is built from 16 residues. Trimming shortened V by 0 bases and J by 6 bases, and 14 bases separated the two germline ends. For the CDR3, the DNA is TGCGCCAGCAGCCAAGATAAGTTTACGCGCCCCGGGGAGCTGTTTTTT. Protein sequence: CASSQDKFTRPGELFF.

This rearrangement joins TRBV28 to TRBJ2-1; D is ambiguous. The CDR3 extends over 14 amino acids. The germline gives CDR1 MDHEN, CDR2 SYDVKM. Trimming pared 6 bases from V and 3 bases from J, leaving 12 bases between. The CDR3, as DNA: TGTGCCAGCAGCCCTCGTGCGGACTACAATGAGCAGTTCTTC. Translation gives CASSPRADYNEQFF.

This chain uses TRBV13 with TRBJ1-1; 7 bases are a match to TRBD1. The V gene end was trimmed by 5 bases and the J gene end by 5 bases; junction bases not matched to a gene: 5. Germline CDR1 is PRHDT and CDR2 is FYEKMQ (reference sequence). The CDR3 runs to 13 residues. This CDR3 reads CASSENRGTEAFF. Here the CDR3 DNA reads TGTGCCAGCAGCGAGAACAGGGGTACTGAAGCTTTCTTT.

J is TRBJ1-1 and V is TRBV6-5; D gene ambiguous. Trimming took off 6 bases at V and 4 bases at J, with 12 bases between the two ends. The length of the CDR3 is 13 residues. Looked up from germline, CDR1 is MNHEY and CDR2 is SVGAGI. The CDR3 DNA reads TGTGCCAGCAGGACCTTTAGCACCACTGAAGCTTTCTTT. Translated: CASRTFSTTEAFF.

The genes are TRBV15 and TRBJ1-2, with 11 positions matching TRBD1. The V gene's germline CDR1 is LNHNV and CDR2 YYDKDF (reference sequence). This CDR3 has 15 residues. Unmatched junction bases numbered 1, after V lost 3 bases and J lost 1 base. As DNA, the CDR3 is TGTGCCACCAGCAGGGGACAGGGGGTTAACTATGGCTACACCTTC. Amino acid sequence: CATSRGQGVNYGYTF.

This clone was counted once. The rearrangement joins TRBV7-9 to TRBJ2-1; 12 bases map to TRBD2. The CDR3 runs 18 residues. Trimming at V came to 2 bases and at J to 7 bases, leaving 12 bases not matched to a gene. Germline CDR1 reads SEHNR; CDR2 reads FQNEAQ (reference sequence). The CDR3 here is CASSLPARLAGVLNEQFF. DNA for the CDR3: TGTGCCAGCAGCTTACCAGCCCGACTAGCGGGAGTTCTTAATGAGCAGTTCTTC.

The chain employs TRBV20-1 and TRBJ2-3; D call uncertain. The CDR3 runs to 11 residues. V lost 6 bases and J 6 bases, leaving 10 bases between the germline ends. Germline V gene sequence: CDR1 DFQATT, CDR2 SNEGSKA (reference sequence). The CDR3 loop reads CSAPFSDTQYF. The CDR3, as DNA: TGCAGTGCCCCGTTTTCCGATACGCAGTATTTT.

The chain carries TRBV7-2 and TRBJ2-7; 8 bases are shared with TRBD2. The CDR3 sequence is 18 residues long. Germline V gene lookup returns CDR1 SGHTA and CDR2 FQGNSA. Unmatched junction bases numbered 18, after V lost 5 bases and J lost 3 bases. CDR3 residues: CASSRRGGSQAGFYEQYF. The CDR3 region has the DNA TGTGCCAGCAGCCGACGGGGGGGGTCACAGGCAGGATTCTACGAGCAGTACTTC. The entire variable domain, with the rest obtained from reference TRBV7-2 and TRBJ2-7, is as follows: GAGVSQSPSNKVTEKGKDVELRCDPISGHTALYWYRQSLGQGLEFLIYFQGNSAPDKSGLPSDRFSAERTGGSVSTLTIQRTQQEDSAVYLCASSRRGGSQAGFYEQYFGPGTRLTVT.

The chain carries TRBV5-4 and TRBJ2-2, with TRBD2 as a possible D gene (5 bases). The CDR3 length is 15 residues. With 4 bases removed from V and 0 bases from J, the gap between germline ends came to 10 bases. The germline gives CDR1 SGHNT, CDR2 YYREEE (reference sequence). This chain's CDR3 is CASSRADPNTGELFF. DNA of the CDR3: TGTGCCAGCAGCCGAGCGGACCCGAACACCGGGGAGCTGTTTTTT.

This chain's CDR3 is CASSKEGNGRVHEQYF. The CDR3 DNA sequence: TGTGCCAGCAGTAAAGAGGGGAACGGGAGGGTCCACGAGCAGTACTTC. The J gene is TRBJ2-7, the V gene TRBV7-2; TRBD2 agrees at 8 bases. This CDR3 is 16 amino acids long. CDR1 SGHTA and CDR2 FQGNSA come from the germline V gene. The trim removed 6 bases at V and 5 bases at J, leaving 15 bases unmatched.

The chain uses TRBV27 and TRBJ2-7, with 7 positions matching TRBD2. This CDR3 comprises 16 residues. V lost 0 bases and J lost 3; bases outside the gene matches: 8. CDR1 is MNHEY, CDR2 SMNVEV, per germline (reference sequence). In DNA, the CDR3 is TGTGCCAGCAGTTTATCTGGCGGGAGTTCTATCTACGAGCAGTACTTC. Translated: CASSLSGGSSIYEQYF.

This clone was counted between two and nine times. The chain is built from TRBV2 and TRBJ2-7, with D maybe TRBD1 (5 bases). The CDR3 has 13 residues. CDR1 is SNHLY, CDR2 FYNNEI, per germline. V lost 6 bases and J lost 3, with 12 bases in between. The CDR3 spells CASSRSQGYEQYF. For the CDR3, the DNA is TGTGCCAGCAGCAGGAGTCAGGGCTACGAGCAGTACTTC.

This chain connects TRBV5-1 to TRBJ2-7; TRBD2 is a possible D gene (6 bases). The germline CDR1 and CDR2 sequences are SGHRS and YFSETQ. CDR3 length: 15 residues. V lost 1 base and J lost 1, with 12 bases in between. The CDR3 DNA sequence: TGCGCCAGCAGCTTGAATAGCGGCCCTTCCTACGAGCAGTACTTC. Its protein is CASSLNSGPSYEQYF.

V and J are TRBV4-1 and TRBJ2-7; D perhaps matches TRBD1 (6 bases). This CDR3 contains 15 residues. Trimming removed 2 bases at V and 6 bases at J, with 17 bases between. CDR1 is MGHRA, CDR2 YSYEKL, per germline. The CDR3 nucleotides are TGCGCCAGCAGCCAAACGACAGGAACGCCGGCCGAGCAGTACTTC. Amino acids: CASSQTTGTPAEQYF.